The rows below give T cell receptor beta chains drawn from one sample of a study of CD8 T cells in ankylosing spondylitis. TCRdb reprocessed the 5' RACE reads via MiXCR and lists one record per CDR3 protein. This table has around 23,000 distinct CDR3 sequences, around 16% appearing once. Input material: blood. Receptor source: a male donor with ankylosing spondylitis or in good health (not recorded which). CDR3s include the opening cysteine and the closing phenylalanine or tryptophan. The D gene is left open where the match is weak. Clone sizes are given selectively: once, few, many, or a class where the clone is expanded.

V gene,J gene,D gene,clone size,CDR3 protein,CDR3 DNA
TRBV7-9,TRBJ1-1,TRBD1,many,CASSATGGRGRNTEAFF,TGTGCCAGCAGCGCGACGGGAGGGAGGGGGCGGAACACTGAAGCTTTCTTT
TRBV21-1,TRBJ2-2,-,many,CASSKAQSSLWLFF,TGTGCCAGCAGCAAAGCGCAATCTTCCCTTTGGCTGTTTTTT
TRBV7-9,TRBJ2-5,-,few,CASSPPGGRETQYF,TGTGCCAGCAGCCCCCCCGGGGGGCGAGAGACCCAGTACTTC
TRBV7-6,TRBJ2-1,TRBD2,many,CASSEGLAGEGYNEQFF,TGTGCCAGCAGCGAGGGACTAGCGGGAGAAGGGTACAATGAGCAGTTCTTC
TRBV28,TRBJ2-7,-,many,CASSFRPRGYEQYF,TGTGCCAGCAGTTTCCGACCAAGGGGGTACGAGCAGTACTTC
TRBV11-3,TRBJ2-3,-,-,CASSFLGPTDTQYF,TGTGCCAGCAGCTTTCTGGGGCCGACAGATACGCAGTATTTT
TRBV5-1,TRBJ2-7,-,few,CASSLGGSATSYSEQYF,TGCGCCAGCAGCTTGGGCGGTAGCGCGACCTCCTACTCCGAGCAGTACTTC
TRBV5-1,TRBJ2-7,TRBD2,many,CASSLGRETYEQYF,TGCGCCAGCAGCTTAGGGCGGGAGACCTACGAGCAGTACTTC
TRBV7-2,TRBJ2-5,-,many,CASSLAGVQETQYF,TGTGCCAGCAGCTTAGCGGGAGTCCAAGAGACCCAGTACTTC
TRBV4-3,TRBJ1-1,-,many,CASSQAVGVTEAFF,TGCGCCAGCAGCCAAGCTGTGGGGGTCACTGAAGCTTTCTTT
TRBV28,TRBJ2-2,TRBD1,few,CASSLTGGYTGELFF,TGTGCCAGCAGTTTGACAGGGGGCTACACCGGGGAGCTGTTTTTT
TRBV9,TRBJ1-4,TRBD1,-,CASSARDRPSEKLFF,TGTGCCAGCAGCGCCCGGGACAGGCCCTCTGAAAAACTGTTTTTT
TRBV28,TRBJ2-1,TRBD2,many,CASRPGGASNEQFF,TGTGCCAGCAGACCCGGGGGGGCCTCCAATGAGCAGTTCTTC
TRBV7-7,TRBJ2-2,-,few,CASSLDGTSTGELFF,TGTGCTAGCAGCTTAGACGGGACTTCCACCGGGGAGCTGTTTTTT
TRBV28,TRBJ2-3,TRBD2,-,CASSSGTSLQYF,TGTGCCAGCAGTTCCGGGACTAGCCTGCAGTATTTT
TRBV20-1,TRBJ1-1,TRBD1,-,CSASPFTGVMLNTEAFF,TGCAGTGCATCACCCTTTACAGGGGTCATGCTGAACACTGAAGCTTTCTTT
TRBV2,TRBJ2-1,TRBD2,-,CASSDRTSGSYNEQFF,TGTGCCAGCAGTGATCGTACTAGCGGATCCTACAATGAGCAGTTCTTC
TRBV29-1,TRBJ2-1,-,many,CSVAGQYNEQFF,TGCAGCGTTGCGGGACAATACAATGAGCAGTTCTTC
TRBV7-2,TRBJ1-4,-,many,CASSATLVGEKLFF,TGTGCCAGCAGCGCAACCCTGGTCGGTGAAAAACTGTTTTTT
TRBV11-2,TRBJ2-3,-,many,CASSLELGSTDTQYF,TGTGCCAGCAGCTTAGAGCTGGGAAGCACAGATACGCAGTATTTT
TRBV19,TRBJ1-1,-,-,CASSLRDTEAFF,TGTGCCAGTAGCCTGAGGGACACTGAAGCTTTCTTT
TRBV20-1,TRBJ2-7,-,-,CSASLPGSYEQYF,TGCAGTGCTAGTTTGCCGGGCTCCTACGAGCAGTACTTC
TRBV28,TRBJ2-3,TRBD2,many,CASSPFPLRLAGLSTDTQYF,TGTGCCAGCAGTCCTTTCCCTCTCAGACTAGCGGGGCTTAGCACAGATACGCAGTATTTT
TRBV6-2/TRBV6-3,TRBJ2-2,-,few,CASSYIAGELFF,TGTGCCAGCAGTTACATCGCCGGGGAGCTGTTTTTT
TRBV5-5,TRBJ2-7,TRBD1,-,CASSSRQGASYEQYF,TGTGCCAGCAGCTCCAGACAGGGGGCTTCCTACGAGCAGTACTTC
TRBV6-2/TRBV6-3,TRBJ2-3,TRBD1,many,CASRLTGGYTDTQYF,TGTGCCAGCAGATTGACAGGGGGATATACAGATACGCAGTATTTT
TRBV4-3,TRBJ2-2,-,few,CASSQESGFNTGELFF,TGCGCCAGCAGCCAAGAATCGGGGTTCAACACCGGGGAGCTGTTTTTT
TRBV20-1,TRBJ2-3,TRBD2,many,CSARDLSLAGWDTQYF,TGCAGTGCTAGAGATCTTAGCCTAGCGGGATGGGATACGCAGTATTTT
TRBV14,TRBJ1-5,-,many,CASSQGSNQPQHF,TGTGCCAGCAGCCAAGGTAGCAATCAGCCCCAGCATTTT
TRBV28,TRBJ2-5,-,many,CASSIGWDSTTAQETQYF,TGTGCCAGCAGTATAGGCTGGGACTCCACTACAGCCCAAGAGACCCAGTACTTC
TRBV9,TRBJ1-2,-,-,CASSTASGTPEASSF,TGTGCCAGCAGCACTGCTTCCGGGACCCCCGAGGCAAGCTCCTTC
TRBV20-1,TRBJ2-7,-,-,CSARTAATYEQYF,TGCAGTGCTAGAACAGCTGCGACCTACGAGCAGTACTTC
TRBV6-2/TRBV6-3,TRBJ2-2,TRBD2,few,CASSYQGLAKSGTGELFF,TGTGCCAGCAGTTACCAGGGACTAGCGAAATCGGGCACCGGGGAGCTGTTTTTT
TRBV12-3/TRBV12-4,TRBJ2-3,-,many,CASSRAGESTDTQYF,TGTGCCAGCAGCAGAGCCGGGGAAAGCACAGATACGCAGTATTTT
TRBV6-1,TRBJ2-5,-,few,CASTNNRETQYF,TGTGCCAGCACCAACAACCGGGAGACCCAGTACTTC
TRBV4-3,TRBJ2-7,-,few,CASSQGTRYEQYF,TGCGCCAGCAGCCAAGGCACCCGCTACGAGCAGTACTTC
TRBV4-2,TRBJ2-7,-,few,CASSQVGPAYEQYF,TGTGCCAGCAGCCAAGTGGGACCAGCCTACGAGCAGTACTTC
TRBV29-1,TRBJ1-1,-,-,CSVKGSMDTEAFF,TGCAGCGTTAAGGGGTCGATGGACACTGAAGCTTTCTTT
TRBV6-5,TRBJ2-3,TRBD2,-,CASSHTSGGTDTQYF,TGTGCCAGCAGTCATACTAGCGGGGGGACAGATACGCAGTATTTT
TRBV6-5,TRBJ2-2,TRBD1,many,CASRLNRGSNTGELFF,TGTGCCAGCAGGCTTAACAGGGGATCGAACACCGGGGAGCTGTTTTTT
TRBV11-2,TRBJ2-2,TRBD2,many,CASSSGLAGGANTGELFF,TGTGCCAGCAGCTCGGGACTAGCGGGAGGGGCGAACACCGGGGAGCTGTTTTTT
TRBV7-3,TRBJ1-1,-,-,CASSLIGRTEAFF,TGTGCCAGCAGCTTAATCGGCAGGACTGAAGCTTTCTTT
TRBV7-3,TRBJ2-1,-,many,CASSSSSTNEQFF,TGTGCCAGCAGCTCCTCTAGCACAAATGAGCAGTTCTTC
TRBV5-1,TRBJ2-2,TRBD1,few,CASSFTGGTGELFF,TGCGCCAGCAGCTTCACAGGGGGAACCGGGGAGCTGTTTTTT
TRBV20-1,TRBJ2-7,-,many,CSARGSSVYEQYF,TGCAGTGCTAGAGGTTCTAGCGTCTACGAGCAGTACTTC
TRBV5-1,TRBJ2-7,-,many,CASSADWPDSYEQYF,TGCGCCAGCAGCGCAGACTGGCCCGACTCCTACGAGCAGTACTTC
TRBV29-1,TRBJ2-1,-,-,CSVGVSGSYNEQFF,TGCAGCGTTGGAGTTAGTGGCTCCTACAATGAGCAGTTCTTC
TRBV29-1,TRBJ2-7,TRBD2,many,CSAATSGIDYEQYF,TGCAGCGCCGCGACTAGCGGGATAGACTACGAGCAGTACTTC
TRBV6-2/TRBV6-3,TRBJ2-1,TRBD1,many,CASSWDRGENEQFF,TGTGCCAGCAGTTGGGACAGGGGTGAAAATGAGCAGTTCTTC
TRBV29-1,TRBJ1-1,-,-,CSVTLTGWNTEAFF,TGCAGCGTTACCCTAACAGGGTGGAACACTGAAGCCTTCTTT
TRBV19,TRBJ2-7,TRBD2,-,CASSTLAGGQKNEQYF,TGTGCCAGTAGTACTCTTGCGGGAGGGCAGAAGAACGAGCAGTACTTC
TRBV7-6,TRBJ2-3,TRBD2,-,CASSLMGLAGEGTDTQYF,TGTGCCAGCAGCTTAATGGGACTAGCGGGAGAAGGCACAGATACGCAGTATTTT
TRBV6-6,TRBJ2-2,-,few,CASRSTGIAGELFF,TGTGCCAGCAGATCCACAGGGATCGCCGGGGAGCTGTTTTTT
TRBV6-6,TRBJ1-4,-,few,CASRQEGEKLFF,TGTGCTAGTAGGCAGGAAGGTGAAAAACTGTTTTTT
TRBV29-1,TRBJ1-1,-,few,CSVGRDTEAFF,TGCAGCGTTGGGAGGGACACTGAAGCTTTCTTT
TRBV5-1,TRBJ1-4,-,many,CASSSDLVGEKLFF,TGCGCCAGCAGCTCGGACCTGGTCGGTGAAAAACTGTTTTTT
TRBV12-3/TRBV12-4,TRBJ2-3,-,-,CASSLRPPSTDTQYF,TGTGCCAGCAGTCTTAGACCGCCCAGCACAGATACGCAGTATTTT